Below are 24 T cell receptor beta chains sequenced from a single sample in a study of Ad26.COV2.S vaccination and SARS-CoV-2 variants. Using immunoSEQ multiplex PCR, the repertoire was profiled, and TCRdb retains in-frame clones only, with some absent. The sample has 380,000 or so clones; roughly nine tenths are singletons. Specified treatment: about 20 received Ad26.COV2.S at low or high dose, single or two shots; roughly 5 received placebo; per-sample allocation not given. Day 63 after the first injection of vaccine or placebo was the sampling time. The sequencing here drew on peripheral blood, taken in a trial of Ad26.COV2.S vaccine versus placebo. These receptors were taken from a person aged 18-60 years who received the Ad26.COV2.S COVID-19 vaccine or a placebo.

This chain joins TRBV10-2 and TRBJ2-7; possibly TRBD2 for D (6 bases). The germline V and J ends were trimmed by 7 bases and 2 bases, with 12 bases remaining between them. From germline, CDR1 is WSHSY and CDR2 SAAADI. The CDR3 is 13 residues long. CDR3 sequence reads: CASIATSPYEQYF. CDR3 DNA sequence: TGCGCCAGCATTGCGACTAGTCCCTACGAGCAGTACTTC.

V and J are TRBV7-9 and TRBJ2-1, with D possibly TRBD1 on 5 matching bases. Trimming shortened V by 2 bases and J by 6 bases, and 23 bases separated the two germline ends. The CDR3 is 18 amino acids. Per germline, CDR1 SEHNR and CDR2 FQNEAQ (reference sequence). The CDR3, as DNA: TGTGCCAGCAGCTTATCTGGAGCCGGGCCCAAGGGGTTCAATGAGCAGTTCTTC. This translates into CASSLSGAGPKGFNEQFF.

V gene TRBV2 combines with J gene TRBJ2-4, with D hard to call. V gave up 2 bases and J gave up 0 bases, with 5 bases separating them. This CDR3 spans 14 amino acids. Germline values: CDR1 SNHLY, CDR2 FYNNEI. This CDR3 is CASSEQLAKNIQYF. The CDR3 DNA follows: TGTGCCAGCAGTGAACAGCTAGCCAAAAACATTCAGTACTTC.

The J gene is TRBJ2-1, the V gene TRBV5-6; D gene unclear. The V gene's germline CDR1 is SGHDT and CDR2 YYEEEE. There are 15 residues in the CDR3. V lost 0 bases and J 5 bases, leaving 12 bases between the germline ends. The CDR3 DNA sequence: TGTGCCAGCAGCTTGGCCCGACGTCGGGACAATGAGCAGTTCTTC. This gives the protein CASSLARRRDNEQFF.

The chain has TRBV5-5 and TRBJ2-7; D ambiguous. The CDR3 spans 16 residues. Germline CDR1 SGHKS, CDR2 YYEKEE (reference sequence). The V end was cut by 0 bases, the J end by 0 bases, with 13 bases between. The CDR3 spells CASSLDRPASSYEQYF. CDR3 sequence (DNA): TGTGCCAGCAGCTTGGATCGTCCGGCGAGCTCCTACGAGCAGTACTTC. Full variable domain (missing parts from reference TRBV5-5 and TRBJ2-7): DAGVTQSPTHLIKTRGQQVTLRCSPISGHKSVSWYQQVLGQGPQFIFQYYEKEERGRGNFPDRFSARQFPNYSSELNVNALLLGDSALYLCASSLDRPASSYEQYFGPGTRLTVT.

The chain recombines TRBV5-4 with TRBJ2-2; 10 bases line up with TRBD2. CDR3 length equals 17 residues. V was clipped by 0 bases and J by 2 bases; unmatched bases: 4. CDR1 and CDR2 (germline): SGHNT, YYREEE (reference sequence). CDR3 DNA sequence: TGTGCCAGCAGCTTGGGAATAGCGGGGGGAAACACCGGGGAGCTGTTTTTT. Translation gives CASSLGIAGGNTGELFF.

The rearrangement joins TRBV9 to TRBJ1-5, with TRBD1 identical over 7 bases. The CDR3 contains 14 residues. CDR1 and CDR2 (germline): SGDLS, YYNGEE. Trimming removed 3 bases from V and 7 bases from J; junction bases left unmatched: 7. The CDR3 is CASSDGTVDQPQHF. Here the CDR3 DNA reads TGTGCCAGCAGCGATGGGACAGTAGACCAGCCCCAGCATTTT.

The chain couples TRBV19 to TRBJ1-2; no firm D call. This CDR3 contains 13 residues. The V and J ends lost 5 bases and 8 bases respectively, with 15 bases between them. CDR1 LNHDA and CDR2 SQIVND come from the germline V gene (reference sequence). The chain's CDR3 is CASSPATIIGYTF. The CDR3 region has the DNA TGTGCCAGTAGTCCCGCGACAATTATCGGCTACACCTTC.

CDR3 region: CASSGLAGQYF. The DNA for the CDR3 is TGTGCCAGCAGTGGACTAGCGGGACAGTACTTC. J is TRBJ2-5 and V is TRBV25-1, with 11 bases fitting TRBD2. With V trimmed by 4 bases and J by 11 bases, 0 bases remained unmatched. The CDR3 runs to 11 residues. CDR1 is MGHDK, CDR2 SYGVNS, per germline.

The V call is TRBV28, the J call TRBJ2-7; 7 nucleotides align to TRBD2. The CDR3 has 15 residues. The germline CDR1 and CDR2 sequences are MDHEN and SYDVKM. Unmatched junction bases numbered 10, after V lost 6 bases and J lost 2 bases. In nucleotides, the CDR3 is TGTGCCAGCAGCCCTCTACTGAGCGGGACCTACGAGCAGTACTTC. Translating it yields CASSPLLSGTYEQYF.

The CDR3 region has the DNA TGTGCCAGCAGCACCCTATACGGCGGCGGGGAGCTGTTTTTT. It translates to CASSTLYGGGELFF. The gene calls are TRBV7-9 and TRBJ2-2, with D hard to call. V lost 5 bases to trimming and J lost 7 bases, with 14 bases between them. The CDR3 length is 14 residues. Per germline, CDR1 SEHNR and CDR2 FQNEAQ (reference sequence).

The V call is TRBV7-3, the J call TRBJ2-7, with D perhaps matching TRBD2 (6 bases). V was pared by 5 bases and J by 5 bases, with 16 bases between. In germline, CDR1 is SGHTA, CDR2 FQGTGA. The length of the CDR3 is 14 residues. CDR3 loop: CASSLGASVDEQYF. The CDR3 bases are TGTGCCAGCAGCCTTGGGGCTAGCGTCGACGAGCAGTACTTC.

The chain employs TRBV12-5 and TRBJ1-6; the D gene is possibly TRBD1 (5 bases). V was cut by 2 bases and J by 8 bases, with 16 bases left in between. This CDR3 comprises 16 residues. The germline V gene has CDR1 LGHNT and CDR2 FRNRAP. CDR3: CASGLPGIRGDSPLHF. CDR3 in DNA: TGTGCTAGTGGTTTGCCAGGGATCCGAGGAGATTCACCCCTCCACTTT. The whole variable domain, remainder taken from reference TRBV12-5 and TRBJ1-6, is DARVTQTPRHKVTEMGQEVTMRCQPILGHNTVFWYRQTMMQGLELLAYFRNRAPLDDSGMPKDRFSAEMPDATLATLKIQPSEPRDSAVYFCASGLPGIRGDSPLHFGNGTRLTVT.

The chain carries TRBV28 and TRBJ2-7, with D perhaps matching TRBD1 (5 bases). V shed 2 bases and J shed 6 bases, with 14 bases lying between them. The CDR3 is 14 residues long. Germline CDR1 reads MDHEN; CDR2 reads SYDVKM. CDR3 residues: CASSLMGRVGEQYF. CDR3 sequence (DNA): TGTGCCAGCAGTTTAATGGGCAGGGTGGGCGAGCAGTACTTC. Full variable domain (rest looked up from reference TRBV28 and TRBJ2-7): DVKVTQSSRYLVKRTGEKVFLECVQDMDHENMFWYRQDPGLGLRLIYFSYDVKMKEKGDIPEGYSVSREKKERFSLILESASTNQTSMYLCASSLMGRVGEQYFGPGTRLTVT.

The genes are TRBV28 and TRBJ2-1, with a weak D call TRBD2 (5 bases). Trimming pared 2 bases from V and 12 bases from J, leaving 11 bases between. The germline V gene has CDR1 MDHEN and CDR2 SYDVKM. CDR3 length equals 12 residues. CDR3 amino acids: CASSLGSVGQFF. Here the CDR3 DNA reads TGTGCCAGCAGTTTAGGTAGCGTAGGGCAGTTCTTC.

The chain combines TRBV18 with TRBJ2-7; no firm D call. V lost 2 bases to trimming and J lost 7 bases, with 18 bases between them. Germline V gene lookup returns CDR1 KGHSH and CDR2 LQKENI. This CDR3 comprises 15 residues. The CDR3 region has the DNA TGTGCCAGCTCACCATTCCGAGACCTTGCGGCGGAGCAGTACTTC. The encoded protein is CASSPFRDLAAEQYF.

The chain carries TRBV28 and TRBJ2-7, with a possible D match to TRBD1 (6 bases). CDR3 length: 13 residues. V lost 6 bases and J 4 bases, leaving 13 bases between the germline ends. Germline V gives CDR1 MDHEN, CDR2 SYDVKM. This CDR3 is CASRRTGRYEQYF. The CDR3 DNA follows: TGTGCCAGCAGGAGAACAGGGCGGTACGAGCAGTACTTC.

The chain links TRBV7-7 to TRBJ2-3; possible D gene TRBD1, 6 bases. Germline V CDR1 and CDR2: SSHAT, FNYEAQ (reference sequence). The CDR3 has 15 amino acids. V was cut by 5 bases and J by 0 bases, with 12 bases left in between. CDR3 sequence reads: CASSPQGFSTDTQYF. CDR3 nucleotides: TGTGCCAGCAGCCCTCAGGGGTTTAGCACAGATACGCAGTATTTT.

This clone came up once. The J gene is TRBJ2-7, the V gene TRBV7-2; D perhaps matches TRBD1 (7 bases). The ends were cut back, 4 bases at V and 6 bases at J, with 16 bases in the middle. CDR1 and CDR2 from the germline V gene are SGHTA and FQGNSA. CDR3 length: 14 amino acids. This CDR3 reads CASSSGDSSREQYF. CDR3 nucleotide sequence: TGTGCCAGCAGCTCGGGGGACAGCAGTCGCGAGCAGTACTTC.

V gene TRBV10-3 combines with J gene TRBJ2-5; D is perhaps TRBD1 or TRBD2 (6 bases each). This CDR3 has 18 residues. Germline CDR1 is ENHRY and CDR2 is SYGVKD. The germline V and J ends were trimmed by 0 bases and 9 bases, with 26 bases remaining between them. The CDR3 here is CAISESGQQVGGDWAQYF. The DNA for the CDR3 is TGTGCCATCAGTGAGTCGGGACAACAAGTCGGGGGAGACTGGGCCCAGTACTTC.

The chain couples TRBV4-3 to TRBJ1-4; 11 positions agree with TRBD1. Trimming removed 1 base from V and 8 bases from J; junction bases left unmatched: 9. Germline assignment: CDR1 LGHNA and CDR2 YSLEER. The CDR3 has 17 residues. CDR3 coding DNA: TGCGCCAGCAGCCAAGGAGCGGGACAGGGGGAAAGGGAAAAACTGTTTTTT. Its protein product is CASSQGAGQGEREKLFF.

V gene TRBV30 combines with J gene TRBJ1-5, with a weak D call TRBD1 (6 bases). The germline CDR1 and CDR2 sequences are GTSNPN and SVGIG (reference sequence). CDR3 length: 13 residues. V was pared by 2 bases and J by 5 bases, with 10 bases between. In DNA form, the CDR3 reads TGTGCCTGGAGTCACAGGGAGGATCAGCCCCAGCATTTT. Residues: CAWSHREDQPQHF. The variable domain in full, completed from reference TRBV30 and TRBJ1-5, reads SQTIHQWPATLVQPVGSPLSLECTVEGTSNPNLYWYRQAAGRGLQLLFYSVGIGQISSEVPQNLSASRPQDRQFILSSKKLLLSDSGFYLCAWSHREDQPQHFGDGTRLSIL.

V is TRBV12-3 or TRBV12-4 and J is TRBJ1-4; 9 bases are shared with TRBD1. Trimming removed 3 bases from V and 8 bases from J; junction bases left unmatched: 1. This CDR3 region has 13 residues. The CDR3 coding sequence is TGTGCCAGCAGTTTCGGACAGGGGGAAAAACTGTTTTTT. Amino acids: CASSFGQGEKLFF.

The chain carries TRBV7-2 and TRBJ2-3; 8 bases are a match to TRBD1. The CDR3 is 15 amino acids. V trimming: 5 bases; J trimming: 2 bases; junction bases outside the gene matches: 6. In germline, CDR1 is SGHTA, CDR2 FQGNSA. CDR3 sequence: CASSPVTGATDTQYF. In DNA, the CDR3 is TGTGCCAGCAGCCCAGTGACAGGGGCCACAGATACGCAGTATTTT.